This T cell receptor (beta chain) was profiled in a study of shared clonotypes between healthy human individuals. Study conclusions and caveats: Only blood was sampled; tissue repertoires likely differ. Naive subsets generally exceeded memory subsets in estimated richness. The generation probabilities recorded for non-shared clonotypes fell below those of clonotypes shared by all four donors. Represented genetic and exposure-history diversity was restricted by having few donors.

Notes on this clone: Its antigen is not identified.

TCRdb's table, derived via immunoSEQ multiplex PCR, lists solely in-frame clones and lacks some. The table lists under 1,100,000 clones, about 75% of them singletons. V was cut by 7 bases and J by 11 bases, with 9 bases left in between. CDR3 length: 10 residues. Germline V gives CDR1 GTSNPN, CDR2 SVGIG (reference sequence). This TCR was sampled from a man younger than 35 in good health. This chain joins TRBV30 and TRBJ1-6, with D uncertain. The specimen sequenced was memory CD4+ T cells sorted from blood. The subset: CD45RA-negative fraction. As DNA, the CDR3 is TGTGCCTCCACTCCGCCACCCCTCCACTTT. As protein: CASTPPPLHF.